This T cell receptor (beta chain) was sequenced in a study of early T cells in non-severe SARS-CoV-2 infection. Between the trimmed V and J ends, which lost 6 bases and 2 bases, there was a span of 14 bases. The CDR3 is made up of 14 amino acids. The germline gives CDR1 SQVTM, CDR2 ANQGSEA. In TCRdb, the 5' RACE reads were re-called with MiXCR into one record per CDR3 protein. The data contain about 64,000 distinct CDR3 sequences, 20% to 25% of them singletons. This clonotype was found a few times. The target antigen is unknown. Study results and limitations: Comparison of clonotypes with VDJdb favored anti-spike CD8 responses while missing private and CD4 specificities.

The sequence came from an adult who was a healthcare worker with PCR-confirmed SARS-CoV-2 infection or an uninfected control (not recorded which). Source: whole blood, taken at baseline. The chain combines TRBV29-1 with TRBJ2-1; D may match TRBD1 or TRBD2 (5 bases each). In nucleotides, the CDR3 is TGCAGCGTCGGGGACGGCTTTCCCTACAATGAGCAGTTCTTC. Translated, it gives CSVGDGFPYNEQFF.